These 11 T cell receptor beta chains share one sample of origin, sequenced in a study of blood T cell repertoires in COVID-19. Generated by immunoSEQ multiplex PCR, the TCRdb table keeps only in-frame clones and is missing some. The sample includes 240,000 or so clones, around 84% of them seen just once. Sequenced input: peripheral blood. The source of these receptors is a woman between 18 and 30 years old with acute or convalescent COVID-19.

The gene calls are TRBV30 and TRBJ2-2; D gene uncertain. Germline V lookup: CDR1 GTSNPN, CDR2 SVGIG (reference sequence). The CDR3 is 11 residues long. V was clipped by 2 bases and J by 6 bases, with 4 bases between them. CDR3 DNA: TGTGCCTGGAGTCCCGCCGGGGAGCTGTTTTTT. Its protein is CAWSPAGELFF.

This clone has a single count. The chain couples TRBV5-1 to TRBJ2-3; TRBD2 agrees at 8 bases. Germline V lookup: CDR1 SGHRS, CDR2 YFSETQ. Trimming took 5 bases from V and 4 from J; bases not matched to a gene: 9. The CDR3 runs to 15 residues. DNA for the CDR3: TGCGCCAGCAGTCCACTAGCGGCCGCCGCAGATACGCAGTATTTT. It encodes CASSPLAAAADTQYF.

This clone was recorded once. The J gene is TRBJ2-1, the V gene TRBV7-2, with unresolved D. This CDR3 spans 13 amino acids. V was pared by 5 bases and J by 10 bases, with 15 bases between. Germline lookup yields CDR1 SGHTA and CDR2 FQGNSA. The CDR3 DNA reads as TGTGCCAGCAGCCGCCGTTGGCCTCAGGAGCAGTTCTTC. Translating it yields CASSRRWPQEQFF.

The CDR3 region has the DNA TGCGCCAGCAGAAAAAACTACCGGGACGGAGGGGGCTACACCTTC. The encoded protein is CASRKNYRDGGGYTF. The J gene is TRBJ1-2, the V gene TRBV23-1, with a possible D match to TRBD1 (5 bases). TRBV23-1 is marked as an open reading frame, function uncertain. V lost 6 bases and J 8 bases, leaving 22 bases between the germline ends. The CDR3 is 15 amino acids.

V is TRBV7-9 and J is TRBJ1-1; 9 bases map to TRBD1. V trimming: 1 base; J trimming: 1 base; junction bases outside the gene matches: 1. Germline CDR1 is SEHNR and CDR2 is FQNEAQ (reference sequence). The CDR3 is made up of 15 amino acids. This CDR3 is CASSLGQGENTEAFF. The CDR3 coding sequence is TGTGCCAGCAGCTTAGGACAGGGGGAGAACACTGAAGCTTTCTTT.

The V and J genes are TRBV7-2 and TRBJ1-1; tentative D call: TRBD1 (6 bases). Germline V gene data show CDR1 as SGHTA and CDR2 as FQGNSA. V lost 5 bases, J lost 4 bases, and 14 bases lay in between. This CDR3 has 14 residues. This CDR3 is CASSLQGPATEAFF. The DNA for the CDR3 is TGTGCCAGCAGCCTGCAGGGGCCGGCCACTGAAGCTTTCTTT. The full variable domain, rest sourced from reference TRBV7-2 and TRBJ1-1, is GAGVSQSPSNKVTEKGKDVELRCDPISGHTALYWYRQSLGQGLEFLIYFQGNSAPDKSGLPSDRFSAERTGGSVSTLTIQRTQQEDSAVYLCASSLQGPATEAFFGQGTRLTVV.

This clone was counted between two and nine times. CDR3 sequence: CASSETTPEKLFF. The CDR3 bases are TGTGCCAGCAGTGAAACAACACCTGAAAAACTGTTTTTT. V and J are TRBV6-1 and TRBJ1-4; D is unclear. The CDR3 spans 13 residues. Germline-derived CDR1 and CDR2 are MNHNS and SASEGT. Deletions cut 2 bases from V and 7 bases from J, with 8 bases between.

The CDR3: CASSYHGQGPREQYF. For the CDR3, the DNA is TGTGCCAGCAGTTACCACGGACAGGGCCCTCGGGAGCAGTACTTC. The V gene is TRBV6-6, the J gene TRBJ2-7; TRBD1 aligns across 8 bases. V dropped 2 bases and J dropped 7; count of bases not matched to a gene: 10. The germline gives CDR1 MNHNY, CDR2 SVGAGI (reference sequence). The CDR3 contains 15 residues.

The genes are TRBV19 and TRBJ2-1, with 7 bases that match TRBD2. Germline V CDR1 and CDR2: LNHDA, SQIVND (reference sequence). Losses at the gene ends were 0 bases for V and 2 bases for J; bases not matched to a gene: 4. The CDR3 contains 16 residues. CDR3 DNA: TGTGCCAGTAGTATAGATCAGAGCGGGACCTACAATGAGCAGTTCTTC. It yields the protein CASSIDQSGTYNEQFF.

The chain carries TRBV25-1 and TRBJ2-7, with 11 bases matching TRBD2. CDR1 is MGHDK and CDR2 is SYGVNS in the germline V gene. This CDR3 has 12 amino acids. The trim removed 4 bases at V and 7 bases at J, leaving 0 bases unmatched. The DNA for the CDR3 is TGTGCCAGCAGTGGACTAGCGGGAGAGCAGTACTTC. Its translation is CASSGLAGEQYF.

The CDR3 loop is CAWKTGTGTNQPQHF. The CDR3 DNA follows: TGTGCCTGGAAGACCGGGACAGGGACGAATCAGCCCCAGCATTTT. This chain joins TRBV30 and TRBJ1-5; TRBD1 aligns across 9 bases. In germline, CDR1 is GTSNPN, CDR2 SVGIG (reference sequence). The CDR3 contains 15 residues. J gave up 4 bases and V 4 bases, and 8 bases lay outside the gene matches.